This T cell receptor (beta chain) derives from a study of breast tumors, draining lymph nodes, adjacent tissues. One entry per CDR3 protein results from TCRdb running MiXCR on the multiplex PCR reads. Here the sample spans 75,000 to 100,000 distinct CDR3 sequences, roughly a fifth being singletons. V gave up 4 bases and J gave up 4 bases; unmatched junction bases: 12. Germline V gives CDR1 DFQATT, CDR2 SNEGSKA (reference sequence). The CDR3 loop spans 16 amino acids. This clonotype was counted at least ten times. Its matching antigen is unknown. General observations from the study: Most tumor T cells seemingly derive from lymph node, then expand in tumor.

Breast cancer patients provided tissue from their axillary draining lymph nodes. Sequencing input: axillary lymph node tissue. The V gene is TRBV20-1, the J gene TRBJ2-5, with 10 nucleotides matching TRBD2. The TCR sequence derives from a female donor with breast cancer. Some clones in this sample may be carry-over from other donors' samples. Here the CDR3 reads CSAILLAGRGGETQYF. CDR3 DNA sequence: TGCAGTGCTATCCTACTAGCGGGAAGGGGGGGAGAGACCCAGTACTTC.